This is a list of T cell receptor beta chains from one sample in a study of T cell repertoires in cytomegalovirus infection. One entry per CDR3 protein, called by TCRdb with MiXCR from the reads. The sample holds roughly 240,000 distinct CDR3 sequences, approximately 7% seen once. Input material: PBMCs. Receptors originate from a human donor in good health (CMV status not recorded). Some clones in this sample may be carry-over from other donors' samples. Each CDR3 is given with its conserved first and last residue. A D gene is named only where the DNA matches it firmly.

TRBJ1-6 | . | TRBV14 | CASSQQGGNSPLHF
TRBJ2-1 | . | TRBV20-1 | CSTPGQGRYNEQFF
TRBJ1-2 | . | TRBV6-2/TRBV6-3 | CASSYSVVTNYGYTF
TRBJ1-2 | . | TRBV7-2 | CASSSGGGANYGYTF
TRBJ2-7 | . | TRBV6-6 | CASTLNPRDVSYEQYF
TRBJ2-1 | . | TRBV6-1 | CASSFGGTTMGEQFF
TRBJ1-2 | TRBD1 | TRBV6-5 | CASSYSRGTGGYTF
TRBJ1-2 | . | TRBV7-2 | CAARGANGYTF
TRBJ1-1 | . | TRBV20-1 | CSARDSMNTEAFF
TRBJ2-3 | . | TRBV6-2/TRBV6-3 | CASSYSTENTDTQYF
TRBJ2-6 | . | TRBV6-2/TRBV6-3 | CASSWRPGPGANVLTF
TRBJ2-5 | . | TRBV6-2/TRBV6-3 | CAARTDRAETQYF
TRBJ2-7 | . | TRBV20-1 | CSARDRHSYEQYF
TRBJ1-6 | TRBD1 | TRBV7-9 | CASSYRRTGDSPLHF
TRBJ1-1 | . | TRBV4-1 | CASSRGTDLNTEAFF
TRBJ2-7 | TRBD2 | TRBV12-3/TRBV12-4 | CASSVLAAYEQYF
TRBJ2-1 | . | TRBV6-2/TRBV6-3 | CASSYTGAYNEQFF
TRBJ1-1 | . | TRBV12-3/TRBV12-4 | CASSAQGRVAFF
TRBJ2-1 | TRBD2 | TRBV12-3/TRBV12-4 | CASSTSGGAGEQFF
TRBJ1-1 | . | TRBV11-2 | CASSPRWATGKNTEAFF
TRBJ1-2 | . | TRBV7-8 | CASSLLQVPYGYTF
TRBJ1-1 | . | TRBV6-2/TRBV6-3 | CASGEAGTEAFF
TRBJ1-1 | . | TRBV19 | CASSIDPGEAFF
TRBJ1-4 | TRBD1 | TRBV7-2 | CASSLAGTGGAEKLFF
TRBJ2-3 | . | TRBV7-9 | CASSAGALADTQYF
TRBJ1-1 | . | TRBV5-6 | CASSLGSGRTNTEAFF
TRBJ2-1 | . | TRBV7-2 | CASSLSEGSSYNEQFF
TRBJ2-3 | . | TRBV5-6 | CASSQEEGPDTQYF
TRBJ1-1 | . | TRBV20-1 | CSARDSRMNTEAFF
TRBJ1-1 | TRBD1 | TRBV7-2 | CASSSRQGMNTEAFF
TRBJ1-1 | . | TRBV7-9 | CASSLGQKGTEAFF
TRBJ2-2 | TRBD1 | TRBV6-5 | CASSYNQGATGELFF
TRBJ2-7 | TRBD1 | TRBV28 | CASSLTTDRGYYEQYF
TRBJ2-7 | . | TRBV29-1 | CSVAPPYEQYF
TRBJ2-5 | TRBD2 | TRBV7-2 | CASSLSQLAGGHQETQYF
TRBJ1-6 | . | TRBV5-5 | CASSLGAVDNSPLHF
TRBJ2-5 | . | TRBV29-1 | CSVESWRGYQETQYF
TRBJ1-5 | . | TRBV7-6 | CASSLGDGNRPQHF
TRBJ2-7 | . | TRBV28 | CASSPHRGNEQYF
TRBJ2-7 | . | TRBV5-5 | CASSFVGDEQYF
TRBJ1-2 | . | TRBV6-1 | CASSSPRRGANYGYTF
TRBJ1-1 | . | TRBV20-1 | CSAREASMNTEAFF
TRBJ2-1 | TRBD2 | TRBV6-5 | CASSPPERGGYNEQFF
TRBJ1-2 | . | TRBV5-6 | CASSFPGAANGYTF
TRBJ1-1 | TRBD1 | TRBV30 | CAWSFGQGEAFF
TRBJ2-7 | TRBD1 | TRBV27 | CASSRRDRGMDEQYF
TRBJ2-3 | TRBD1 | TRBV6-2/TRBV6-3 | CASSYTDRVGTDTQYF
TRBJ1-5 | . | TRBV29-1 | CSVGDSNQPQHF
TRBJ1-2 | . | TRBV29-1 | CSVVFRENYGYTF
TRBJ2-7 | . | TRBV7-2 | CASSLVSLALLYEQYF
TRBJ1-1 | TRBD1 | TRBV27 | CASSPKGGGRVNTEAFF
TRBJ2-5 | TRBD1 | TRBV4-1 | CASSQAGTGDQETQYF
TRBJ2-7 | . | TRBV7-9 | CASSFADTYEQYF
TRBJ1-3 | . | TRBV6-1 | CASSLGGGGTIYF
TRBJ2-7 | . | TRBV2 | CASTPLGRGASYEQYF
TRBJ2-7 | . | TRBV7-2 | CASSVSLSTYEQYF